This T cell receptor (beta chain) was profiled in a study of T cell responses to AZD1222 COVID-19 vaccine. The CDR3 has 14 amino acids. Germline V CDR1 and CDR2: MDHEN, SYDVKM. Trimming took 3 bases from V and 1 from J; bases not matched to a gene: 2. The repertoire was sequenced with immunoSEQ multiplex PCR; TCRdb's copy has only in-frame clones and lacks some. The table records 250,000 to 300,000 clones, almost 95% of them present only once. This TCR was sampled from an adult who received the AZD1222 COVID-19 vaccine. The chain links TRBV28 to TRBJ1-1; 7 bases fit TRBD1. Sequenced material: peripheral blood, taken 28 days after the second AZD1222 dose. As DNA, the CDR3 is TGTGCCAGCAGTTTCAGGGGGAAGAACACTGAAGCTTTCTTT. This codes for CASSFRGKNTEAFF.